The entry below describes one T cell receptor beta chain. Its matching antigen is unknown. This sample stems from a study of cytomegalovirus exposure and HLA in healthy donors. The study's findings and limits: Among TCR beta chains of equal frequency, HLA-associated ones were more clonally expanded in a later analysis. As a later analysis revealed, most CMV-associated TCR beta chains appeared HLA-restricted. The listing of roughly 160 TCR beta chains classed them as cytomegalovirus-associated.

V shed 4 bases, J shed 1 base, and the junction held 14 bases outside the gene matches. The length of the CDR3 is 18 residues. CDR1 MGHDK and CDR2 SYGVNS come from the germline V gene. The PCR was carried out with 60 Vbeta primers and 13 Jbeta primers. Produced via immunoSEQ multiplex PCR; TCRdb's table is partial and in-frame only. The sample consists of over 65,000 clones, more than 75% of them appearing once. This clonotype was obtained from a woman between 40 and 55 years old in good health and CMV-seropositive. Sequenced input: PBMCs. The rearrangement uses TRBV25-1 and TRBJ1-2, with 8 nucleotides matching TRBD1. The CDR3 sequence: CASSGPNQGAYFNYGYTF. In DNA form, the CDR3 reads TGTGCCAGCAGTGGACCAAACCAGGGGGCCTACTTTAACTATGGCTACACCTTC.